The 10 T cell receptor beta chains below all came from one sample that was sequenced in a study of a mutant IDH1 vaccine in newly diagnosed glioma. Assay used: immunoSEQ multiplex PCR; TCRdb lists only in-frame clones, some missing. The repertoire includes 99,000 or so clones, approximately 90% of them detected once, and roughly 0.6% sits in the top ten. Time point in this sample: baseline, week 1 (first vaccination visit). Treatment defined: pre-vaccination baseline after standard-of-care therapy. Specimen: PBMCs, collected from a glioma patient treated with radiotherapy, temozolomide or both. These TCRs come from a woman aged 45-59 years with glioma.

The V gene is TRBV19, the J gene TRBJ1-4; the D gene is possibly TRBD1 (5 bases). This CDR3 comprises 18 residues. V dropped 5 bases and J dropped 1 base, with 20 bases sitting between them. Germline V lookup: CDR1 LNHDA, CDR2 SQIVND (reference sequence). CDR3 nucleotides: TGTGCCAGTAGTGCCCAGGGCTGGGGTGGAGAAACTAATGAAAAACTGTTTTTT. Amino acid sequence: CASSAQGWGGETNEKLFF.

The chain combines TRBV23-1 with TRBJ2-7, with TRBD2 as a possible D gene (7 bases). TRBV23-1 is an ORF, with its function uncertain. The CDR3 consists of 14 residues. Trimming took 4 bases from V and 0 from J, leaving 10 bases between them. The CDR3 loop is CASSLRGASYEQYF. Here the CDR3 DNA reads TGCGCCAGCAGTCTACGGGGGGCCTCCTACGAGCAGTACTTC.

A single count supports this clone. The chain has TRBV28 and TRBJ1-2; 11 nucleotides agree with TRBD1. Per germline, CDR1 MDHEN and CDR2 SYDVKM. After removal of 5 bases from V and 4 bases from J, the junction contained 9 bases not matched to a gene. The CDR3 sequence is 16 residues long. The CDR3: CASSPPDRGPGYGYTF. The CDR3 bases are TGTGCCAGCAGTCCCCCGGACAGGGGGCCGGGCTATGGCTACACCTTC.

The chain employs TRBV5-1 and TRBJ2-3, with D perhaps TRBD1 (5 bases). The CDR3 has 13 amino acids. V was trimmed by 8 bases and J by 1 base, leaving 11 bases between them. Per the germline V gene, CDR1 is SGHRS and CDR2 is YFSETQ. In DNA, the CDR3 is TGCGCCAGTCGAACGACAGGCACAGATACGCAGTATTTT. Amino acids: CASRTTGTDTQYF.

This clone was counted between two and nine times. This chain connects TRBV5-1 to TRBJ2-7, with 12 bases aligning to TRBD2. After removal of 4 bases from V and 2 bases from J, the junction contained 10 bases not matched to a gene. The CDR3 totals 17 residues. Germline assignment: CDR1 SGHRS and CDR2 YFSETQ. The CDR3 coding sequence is TGCGCCAGCAGCCCGGTTGGGACTAGCGGGTTCACCTACGAGCAGTACTTC. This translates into CASSPVGTSGFTYEQYF.

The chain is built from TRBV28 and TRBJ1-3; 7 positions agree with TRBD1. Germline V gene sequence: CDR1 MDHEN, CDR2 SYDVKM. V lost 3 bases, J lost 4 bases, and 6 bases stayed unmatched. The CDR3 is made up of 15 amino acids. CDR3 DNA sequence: TGTGCCAGCAGTTTGGGGACAGTCTCGGGAAACACCATATATTTT. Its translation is CASSLGTVSGNTIYF.

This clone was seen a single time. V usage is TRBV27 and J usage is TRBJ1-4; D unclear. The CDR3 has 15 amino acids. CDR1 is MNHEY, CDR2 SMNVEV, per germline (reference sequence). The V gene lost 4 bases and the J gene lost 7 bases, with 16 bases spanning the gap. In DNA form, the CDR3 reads TGTGCCAGCAGTTCCAAGGGCGATGTTAGTGAAAAACTGTTTTTT. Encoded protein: CASSSKGDVSEKLFF.

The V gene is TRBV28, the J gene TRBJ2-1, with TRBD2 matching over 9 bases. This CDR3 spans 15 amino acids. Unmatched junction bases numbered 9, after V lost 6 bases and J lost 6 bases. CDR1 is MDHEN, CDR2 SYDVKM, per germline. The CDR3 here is CASSTPGLAFNEQFF. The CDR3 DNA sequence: TGTGCCAGCAGCACTCCGGGACTAGCCTTCAATGAGCAGTTCTTC.

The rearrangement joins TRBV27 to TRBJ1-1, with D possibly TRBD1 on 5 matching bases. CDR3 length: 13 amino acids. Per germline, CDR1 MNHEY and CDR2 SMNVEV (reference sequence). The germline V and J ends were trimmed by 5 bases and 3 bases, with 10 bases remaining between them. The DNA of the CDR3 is TGTGCCAGCAGTAAGGAGGGGTACACTGAAGCTTTCTTT. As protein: CASSKEGYTEAFF.

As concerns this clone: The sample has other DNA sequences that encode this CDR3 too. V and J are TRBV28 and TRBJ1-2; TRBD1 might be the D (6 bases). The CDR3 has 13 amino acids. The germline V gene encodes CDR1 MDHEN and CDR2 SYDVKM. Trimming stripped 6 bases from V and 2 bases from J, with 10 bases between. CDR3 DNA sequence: TGTGCCAGCAGCCTAGGACAGAACTATGGCTACACCTTC. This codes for CASSLGQNYGYTF.